The 24 T cell receptor beta chains below come from one sample, sequenced in a study of beta chain features in type 1 diabetes. Isolated RNA was reverse transcribed in full, so expressed TCRB transcripts were sequenced. TCRdb's copy holds only in-frame clones and misses some; the assay was immunoSEQ multiplex PCR. The table includes some 160,000 clones, approximately 9% detected once. The sample taken for sequencing was central memory CD4+ T cells from blood. The receptors here all came from a young woman in good health.

Concerning this clone: A clone one base away is much larger, so this may be a read error. This chain connects TRBV7-3 to TRBJ1-1, with no clear D. With 4 bases removed from V and 0 bases from J, the gap between germline ends came to 6 bases. CDR1 and CDR2 (germline): SGHTA, FQGTGA. CDR3 size: 13 residues. CDR3 nucleotide sequence: TGTGCCAGCAGCTCCGGGATGAACACTGAAGCTTTCTTT. It specifies CASSSGMNTEAFF.

The genes are TRBV10-3 and TRBJ2-3; D might be TRBD2 (5 bases). CDR3 length: 14 amino acids. Per the germline V gene, CDR1 is ENHRY and CDR2 is SYGVKD. Trimming cost V 8 bases and J 1 base, with 13 bases left between them. The chain's CDR3 is CAIRTSGGTDTQYF. The CDR3 region has the DNA TGTGCCATCCGAACTAGTGGAGGCACAGATACGCAGTATTTT.

The V gene is TRBV29-1, the J gene TRBJ1-4; TRBD1 might be the D (5 bases). The germline gives CDR1 SQVTM, CDR2 ANQGSEA. Trimming cost V 4 bases and J 7 bases, with 13 bases left between them. This CDR3 comprises 13 residues. The CDR3 loop reads CSVVGGQGEKLFF. DNA of the CDR3: TGCAGCGTTGTAGGTGGTCAGGGTGAAAAACTGTTTTTT.

The chain carries TRBV11-1 and TRBJ2-1; the D gene is possibly TRBD2 (6 bases). The ends were cut back, 2 bases at V and 15 bases at J, with 23 bases in the middle. Germline V lookup: CDR1 SGHAT, CDR2 FQDESV (reference sequence). This CDR3 is 15 amino acids long. The DNA for the CDR3 is TGTGCCAGCAGCTTACAAGAGGTGGGAGGCCGGGGGTTGTTCTTC. This codes for CASSLQEVGGRGLFF.

This clone has a handful of counts. This chain joins TRBV6-1 and TRBJ2-7, with TRBD1 matching over 10 bases. V shed 6 bases and J 12 bases; nucleotides not matched to a gene: 14. The CDR3 covers 14 residues. Germline V gene sequence: CDR1 MNHNS, CDR2 SASEGT. The CDR3 DNA is TGTGCCAGCAGCTCCGACAGGGGGCCTGGAGAGGCGTACTTC. This codes for CASSSDRGPGEAYF.

This clone was observed a few times. The CDR3 coding sequence is TGCGCCAGCAGCGCGGAAGGCGGCTATGGCTACACCTTC. Amino acid sequence: CASSAEGGYGYTF. This chain connects TRBV5-1 to TRBJ1-2; D gene ambiguous. Germline CDR1 reads SGHRS; CDR2 reads YFSETQ. The CDR3 contains 13 residues. Trimming shortened V by 4 bases and J by 4 bases, and 11 bases separated the two germline ends.

The rearrangement joins TRBV7-2 to TRBJ1-2; D gene uncertain. The germline V and J ends were trimmed by 6 bases and 4 bases, with 12 bases remaining between them. Germline CDR1 is SGHTA and CDR2 is FQGNSA. The CDR3 runs to 13 residues. The CDR3 bases are TGTGCCAGCAGGCCCACGAGGGTCTATGGCTACACCTTC. This codes for CASRPTRVYGYTF.

The chain recombines TRBV7-2 with TRBJ2-5; 7 bases are shared with TRBD1. Germline V gives CDR1 SGHTA, CDR2 FQGNSA. This CDR3 is 14 amino acids long. The junction had 4 bases not matched to a gene; V was cut back by 5 bases and J by 1 base. The CDR3, as DNA: TGTGCCAGCAGCCAGGGACAGACCCAAGAGACCCAGTACTTC. Translated, it gives CASSQGQTQETQYF.

The table lists this clone with a few counts. The chain uses TRBV5-6 and TRBJ2-3, with TRBD2 identical over 10 bases. The V and J ends lost 4 bases and 1 base, in that order; junction bases with no gene match: 3. The length of the CDR3 is 15 residues. Germline V gives CDR1 SGHDT, CDR2 YYEEEE. The CDR3, as DNA: TGTGCCAGCAGCCCCGGGACTAGCGGCACAGATACGCAGTATTTT. Translated, it gives CASSPGTSGTDTQYF.

This clone was counted between two and nine times. The chain employs TRBV4-2 and TRBJ1-2; D uncertain. V lost 0 bases to trimming and J lost 0 bases, with 5 bases between them. The CDR3 sequence is 14 residues long. CDR1 is LGHNA, CDR2 YNFKEQ, per germline. The CDR3 sequence is CASSQESTNYGYTF. Here the CDR3 DNA reads TGTGCCAGCAGCCAAGAATCCACTAACTATGGCTACACCTTC.

This clone is a singleton in its sample. The chain employs TRBV21-1 and TRBJ1-2. TRBV21-1 counts as a pseudogene. The CDR3 covers 14 residues. CDR3 amino acids: CASSQDRLNYGYTF. CDR3 bases: TGTGCCAGCAGCCAAGATCGACTTAACTATGGCTACACCTTC.

This chain uses TRBV30 with TRBJ1-5; 9 bases are a match to TRBD1. V lost 2 bases and J lost 8; bases outside the gene matches: 4. In germline, CDR1 is GTSNPN, CDR2 SVGIG (reference sequence). The CDR3 spans 13 residues. The CDR3 protein is CAWSPGTGKPQHF. The CDR3 nucleotides are TGTGCCTGGAGTCCTGGGACAGGGAAGCCCCAGCATTTT.

This clone was found a few times. The rearrangement uses TRBV7-2 and TRBJ2-5; D gene unclear. The germline V gene encodes CDR1 SGHTA and CDR2 FQGNSA. The CDR3 covers 11 residues. Trimming removed 3 bases at V and 7 bases at J, with 6 bases between. In DNA, the CDR3 is TGTGCCAGCAGCTTTAGAGGGACCCAGTACTTC. It is translated as CASSFRGTQYF.

This clone was seen more than once but under ten times. The CDR3 DNA reads as TGTGCCAGCAGCGTAGCGGACACCCTGCCTCCTTATGGCTACACCTTC. Translation: CASSVADTLPPYGYTF. The V and J genes are TRBV9 and TRBJ1-2; tentatively, D is TRBD1 (5 bases). This CDR3 is built from 16 residues. Germline V lookup: CDR1 SGDLS, CDR2 YYNGEE. The germline V and J ends were trimmed by 0 bases and 5 bases, with 17 bases remaining between them.

This clone has more than one count but fewer than ten. This chain uses TRBV7-9 with TRBJ1-2; a weak D match, TRBD1 (6 bases). The CDR3 covers 14 residues. Germline lookup yields CDR1 SEHNR and CDR2 FQNEAQ (reference sequence). V lost 5 bases and J lost 2, with 12 bases in between. The CDR3 bases are TGTGCCAGCAGCCCGAGGGGGGGAAACTATGGCTACACCTTC. This encodes CASSPRGGNYGYTF.

This clone was counted between two and nine times. The chain's CDR3 is CASSLSGTPGGELFF. The CDR3 bases are TGTGCCAGCAGCCTTAGCGGGACTCCCGGAGGGGAGCTGTTTTTT. This chain joins TRBV7-3 and TRBJ2-2, with TRBD2 identical over 8 bases. J was trimmed by 8 bases and V by 5 bases; bases with no gene match: 10. The CDR3 runs to 15 residues. The germline V gene encodes CDR1 SGHTA and CDR2 FQGTGA.

This clone has only a few counts. Written as DNA, the CDR3 is TGTGCCAGCAGCTCTCAACCTTCAGCCTACGAGCAGTACTTC. Amino acids: CASSSQPSAYEQYF. This chain links TRBV11-3 with TRBJ2-7; the D is unclear. Trimming cost V 4 bases and J 2 bases, with 12 bases left between them. The CDR3 sequence is 14 residues long. Looked up from germline, CDR1 is SGHNT and CDR2 is YENEEA.

V and J are TRBV6-1 and TRBJ2-5; 8 positions match TRBD1. The J call may not be correct, given that the DNA end is closer to TRBJ2-7. Germline CDR1 is MNHNS and CDR2 is SASEGT. The CDR3 totals 13 residues. The chain's CDR3 is CASSGQGRNEQYF. The CDR3 region has the DNA TGTGCCAGCAGTGGACAGGGGAGAAACGAGCAGTACTTC.

This clone was counted between two and nine times. CDR3 protein: CASSLFSQAEYEQYF. The CDR3 region has the DNA TGTGCCAGCAGCTTATTTTCTCAAGCGGAATACGAGCAGTACTTC. The genes are TRBV11-2 and TRBJ2-7; a weak D match, TRBD2 (5 bases). Germline V gives CDR1 SGHAT, CDR2 FQNNGV. Deletions cut 2 bases from V and 4 bases from J, with 15 bases between. The CDR3 is 15 amino acids.

A note on this clone: A much bigger clone sits one base away, suggesting this may be a read error. This rearrangement joins TRBV7-2 to TRBJ1-1, with a weak D call TRBD1 (6 bases). Germline values: CDR1 SGHTA, CDR2 FQGNSA. This CDR3 comprises 13 residues. The V end was cut by 3 bases, the J end by 3 bases, with 8 bases between. Here the CDR3 DNA reads TGTGCCAGCAGCTTTTACAGGGACACTGAAGCTTTCTTT. Amino acids: CASSFYRDTEAFF.

Details on this clone: Other DNA sequences from this sample encode an identical CDR3 as well. V and J are TRBV5-6 and TRBJ2-3; D is unclear. Trimming pared 0 bases from V and 5 bases from J, leaving 4 bases between. The germline CDR1 and CDR2 sequences are SGHDT and YYEEEE. There are 12 residues in the CDR3. The chain's CDR3 is CASSLGGDTQYF. DNA for the CDR3: TGTGCCAGCAGCTTGGGAGGAGATACGCAGTATTTT. Filled out from reference TRBV5-6 and TRBJ2-3, the complete variable domain reads DAGVTQSPTHLIKTRGQQVTLRCSPKSGHDTVSWYQQALGQGPQFIFQYYEEEERQRGNFPDRFSGHQFPNYSSELNVNALLLGDSALYLCASSLGGDTQYFGPGTRLTVL.

This clone was observed a handful of times. CDR3 bases: TGCGCCAGCAGCTTGCAGGGACAGGAAACAGATACGCAGTATTTT. This gives the protein CASSLQGQETDTQYF. V gene TRBV5-1 combines with J gene TRBJ2-3, with 8 nucleotides matching TRBD1. Trimming at V came to 1 base and at J to 3 bases, leaving 4 bases not matched to a gene. The CDR3 contains 15 residues. Per germline, CDR1 SGHRS and CDR2 YFSETQ.

This clone has at least ten counts. The genes are TRBV30 and TRBJ1-3; 10 bases match TRBD1. V shed 8 bases and J 3 bases; nucleotides not matched to a gene: 7. The CDR3 length is 14 residues. Germline V CDR1 and CDR2: GTSNPN, SVGIG (reference sequence). CDR3 DNA sequence: TGTGCCCTCACGACAGGGGGCTTTGGAAACACCATATATTTT. Protein sequence: CALTTGGFGNTIYF.

The table lists this clone with a few counts. One end of the junction is discordant with germline, which a read error may explain. The J gene is TRBJ2-5, the V gene TRBV7-2; D remains ambiguous. Germline CDR1 and CDR2: SGHTA and FQGNSA. The CDR3 consists of 13 residues. CDR3 sequence: CASSFFRTDPSDF. The CDR3 DNA sequence: TGTGCCAGCAGCTTTTTCCGAACAGACCCTTCGGACTTC.